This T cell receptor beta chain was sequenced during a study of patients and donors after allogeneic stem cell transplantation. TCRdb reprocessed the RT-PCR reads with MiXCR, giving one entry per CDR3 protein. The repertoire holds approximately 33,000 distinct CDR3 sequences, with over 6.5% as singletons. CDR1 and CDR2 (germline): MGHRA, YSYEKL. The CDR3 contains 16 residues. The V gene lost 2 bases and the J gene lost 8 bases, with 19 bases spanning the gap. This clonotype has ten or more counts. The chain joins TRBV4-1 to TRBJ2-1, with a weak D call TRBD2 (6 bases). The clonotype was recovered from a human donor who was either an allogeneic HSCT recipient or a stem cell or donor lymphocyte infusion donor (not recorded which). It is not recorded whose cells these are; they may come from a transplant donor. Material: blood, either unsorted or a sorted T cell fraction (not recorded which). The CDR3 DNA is TGCGCCAGCAGCCAACCCGGGGTAGCGGAACGCGATGAGCAGTTCTTC. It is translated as CASSQPGVAERDEQFF.